The clone carrying this TCR beta chain was detected a few times. Its target is not known. Regarding treatment: roughly 10-day PBMC culture with coronavirus spike peptide pools or control peptides (ViraFEST assay). This sample was taken from a study of vaccination and CD4 T cells after COVID-19. The Oncomine TCR Beta short-read assay was what sequenced the DNA obtained from cultured CD4+ T cells. TCRdb processed the PCR reads anew with MiXCR; each CDR3 protein has one entry. The sample includes around 6,000 distinct CDR3 sequences, 15% to 20% of them seen just once. Trimming cost V 1 base and J 2 bases; bases outside gene matches: 8. Germline V gene lookup returns CDR1 SEHNR and CDR2 FQNEAQ (reference sequence). The CDR3 consists of 17 residues.

The sequence was collected from a human donor who had recovered from COVID-19. This sequence joins TRBV7-9 and TRBJ1-2; TRBD1 matches 9 bases. The source material was CD4+ T cells from blood, cultured in vitro. The CDR3 DNA is TGTGCCAGCAGCTTAGAAGCACCCGGACAGGGGAACTATGGCTACACCTTC. Translated: CASSLEAPGQGNYGYTF. The full variable domain, rest sourced from reference TRBV7-9 and TRBJ1-2, is DTGVSQNPRHKITKRGQNVTFRCDPISEHNRLYWYRQTLGQGPEFLTYFQNEAQLEKSRLLSDRFSAERPKGSFSTLEIQRTEQGDSAMYLCASSLEAPGQGNYGYTFGSGTRLTVV.